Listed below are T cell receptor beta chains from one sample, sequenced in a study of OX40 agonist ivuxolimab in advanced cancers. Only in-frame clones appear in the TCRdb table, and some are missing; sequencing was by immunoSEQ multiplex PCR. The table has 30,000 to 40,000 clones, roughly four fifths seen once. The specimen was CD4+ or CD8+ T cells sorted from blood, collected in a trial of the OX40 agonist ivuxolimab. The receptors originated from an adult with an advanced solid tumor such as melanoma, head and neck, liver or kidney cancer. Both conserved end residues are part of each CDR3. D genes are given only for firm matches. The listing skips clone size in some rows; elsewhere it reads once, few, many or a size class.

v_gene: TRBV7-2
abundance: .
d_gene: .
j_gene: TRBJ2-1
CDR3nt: TGTGCCAGCAGCTTTAGCTCCCGATCCTACAATGAGCAGTTCTTC
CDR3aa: CASSFSSRSYNEQFF

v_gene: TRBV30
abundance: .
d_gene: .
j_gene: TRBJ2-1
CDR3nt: TGTGCCTGGAGTGTACCGTTAGCGCCTGGAGAGGAAGAGCAGTTCTTC
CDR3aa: CAWSVPLAPGEEEQFF

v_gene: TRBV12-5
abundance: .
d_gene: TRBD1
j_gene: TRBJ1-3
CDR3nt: TGTGCTAGTGGTTTGGTAAGGACAGGTGGAAACACCATATATTTT
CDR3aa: CASGLVRTGGNTIYF

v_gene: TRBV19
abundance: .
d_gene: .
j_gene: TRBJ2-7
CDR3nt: TGTGCCAGTAGTATATTCGATCCCCAAGGGGGCTACGAGCAGTACTTC
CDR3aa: CASSIFDPQGGYEQYF

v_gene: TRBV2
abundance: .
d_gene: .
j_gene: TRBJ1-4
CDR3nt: TGTGCCAGCAGCGAATCCCACAGTGAAAAACTGTTTTTT
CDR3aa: CASSESHSEKLFF

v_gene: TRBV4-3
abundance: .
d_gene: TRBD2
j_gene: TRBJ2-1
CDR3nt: TGCGCCAGCAGCCAAGTCGGACTAGCGGATTACAATGAGCAGTTCTTC
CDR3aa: CASSQVGLADYNEQFF

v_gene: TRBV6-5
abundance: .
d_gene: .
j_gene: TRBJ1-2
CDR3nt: TGTGCCAGCAGTTCCCGGACGGTTAGGGTCTACACCTTC
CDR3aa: CASSSRTVRVYTF

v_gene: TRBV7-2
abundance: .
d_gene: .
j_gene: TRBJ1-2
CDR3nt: TGTGCCAGCAGCTTAGATTGGGAGGACTATGGCTACACCTTC
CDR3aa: CASSLDWEDYGYTF

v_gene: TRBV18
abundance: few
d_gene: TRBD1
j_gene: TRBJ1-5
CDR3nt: TGTGCCAGCTCACTGTCGCACAGGGGAAATCAGCCCCAGCATTTT
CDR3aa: CASSLSHRGNQPQHF

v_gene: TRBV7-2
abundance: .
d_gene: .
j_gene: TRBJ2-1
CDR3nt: TGTGCCAGCAGCTTACGGGGAAATGAGCAGTTCTTC
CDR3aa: CASSLRGNEQFF

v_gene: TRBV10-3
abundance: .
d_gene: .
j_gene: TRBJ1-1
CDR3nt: TGTGCCATCAGTCGGGGGTGGAGGACCCTCCGCCCTGAAGCTTTCTTT
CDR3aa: CAISRGWRTLRPEAFF

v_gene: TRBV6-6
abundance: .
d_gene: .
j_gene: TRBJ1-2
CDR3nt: TGTGCCAGCAGTTACCGGCAGGGAAGCGGCTACACCTTC
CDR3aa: CASSYRQGSGYTF

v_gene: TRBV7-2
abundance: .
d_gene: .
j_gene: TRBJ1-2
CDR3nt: TGTGCCAGCAGCCCTAATCAGGGACCCTATGGCTACACCTTC
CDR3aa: CASSPNQGPYGYTF

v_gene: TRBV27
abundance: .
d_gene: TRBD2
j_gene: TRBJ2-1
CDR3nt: TGTGCCAGCAGTGCCCGACTAGCGGTATTTGAGCAGTTCTTC
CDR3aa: CASSARLAVFEQFF

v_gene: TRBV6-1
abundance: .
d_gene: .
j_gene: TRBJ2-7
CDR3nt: TGTGCCAGCACCCCCCGGTCCGCCGGCTACGAGCAGTACTTC
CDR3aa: CASTPRSAGYEQYF

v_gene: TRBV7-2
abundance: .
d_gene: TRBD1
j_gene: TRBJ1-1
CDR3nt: TGTGCCAGCAGCCTAGACAGGGAGACTGAAGCTTTCTTT
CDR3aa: CASSLDRETEAFF

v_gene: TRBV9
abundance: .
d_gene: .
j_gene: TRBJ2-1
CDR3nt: TGTGCCAGCAGCGCGAGCCCACCTAGTGCTCTTTACAATGAGCAGTTCTTC
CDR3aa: CASSASPPSALYNEQFF

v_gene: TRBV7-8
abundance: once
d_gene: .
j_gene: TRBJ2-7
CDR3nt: TGTGCCAGCAGCCCTGGGCCCCACTCCTACGAGCAGTACTTC
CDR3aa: CASSPGPHSYEQYF

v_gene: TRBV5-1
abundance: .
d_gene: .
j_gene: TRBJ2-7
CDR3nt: TGCGCCAGCAGCATATACGACAACGAGCAGTACTTC
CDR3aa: CASSIYDNEQYF

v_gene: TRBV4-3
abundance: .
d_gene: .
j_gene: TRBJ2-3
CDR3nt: TGCGCCAGCAGCCAAGATAGGACAGATACGCAGTATTTT
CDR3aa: CASSQDRTDTQYF

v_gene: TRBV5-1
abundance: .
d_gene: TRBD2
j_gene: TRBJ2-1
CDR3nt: TGCGCCAGCAGCGAGACTAGCGGGGGGCCGGGGAATGAGCAGTTCTTC
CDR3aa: CASSETSGGPGNEQFF

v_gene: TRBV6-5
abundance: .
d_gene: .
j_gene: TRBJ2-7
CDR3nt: TGTGCCAGCGGTCAGGGCCACGAGCAGTACTTC
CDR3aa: CASGQGHEQYF

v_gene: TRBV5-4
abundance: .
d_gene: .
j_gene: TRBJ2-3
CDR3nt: TGTGCCAGCAGCTTGGGTGGATCTAGCACAGATACGCAGTATTTT
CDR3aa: CASSLGGSSTDTQYF

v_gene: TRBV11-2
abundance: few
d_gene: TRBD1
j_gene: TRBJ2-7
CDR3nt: TGTGCCAGCAGCTTAGTTCCAGGGGGAATGGGCGAGCAGTACTTC
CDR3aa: CASSLVPGGMGEQYF

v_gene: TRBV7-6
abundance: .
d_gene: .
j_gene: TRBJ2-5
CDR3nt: TGTGCCAGCAGCTTCAACGGAGAGACCCAGTACTTC
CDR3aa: CASSFNGETQYF

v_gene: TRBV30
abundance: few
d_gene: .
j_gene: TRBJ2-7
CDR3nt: TGTGCCTGGAGTGTAACCTCCTACGAGCAGTACTTC
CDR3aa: CAWSVTSYEQYF

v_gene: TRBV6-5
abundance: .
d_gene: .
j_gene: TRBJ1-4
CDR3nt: TGTGCCACGAACTGGACGGTACTTGAAAAACTGTTTTTT
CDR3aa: CATNWTVLEKLFF

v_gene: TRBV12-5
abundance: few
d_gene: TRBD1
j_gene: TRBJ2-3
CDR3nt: TGTGCTAGTGGTTTGGGCCGGGACAGCGGAAACACAGATACGCAGTATTTT
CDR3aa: CASGLGRDSGNTDTQYF

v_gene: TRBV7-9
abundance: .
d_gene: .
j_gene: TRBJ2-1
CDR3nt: TGTGCCAGCAGCTGGACCCCCCGGACAGACAATGAGCAGTTCTTC
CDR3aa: CASSWTPRTDNEQFF

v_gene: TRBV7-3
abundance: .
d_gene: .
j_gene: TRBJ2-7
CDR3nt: TGTGCCAGCAGCTTAGATAGACAATTCTACGAGCAGTACTTC
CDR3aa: CASSLDRQFYEQYF

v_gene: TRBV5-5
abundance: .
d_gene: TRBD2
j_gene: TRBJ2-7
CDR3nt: TGTGCCAGCAGCCCGGGGACTAGCGGGAGGGCCCACGAGCAGTACTTC
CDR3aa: CASSPGTSGRAHEQYF

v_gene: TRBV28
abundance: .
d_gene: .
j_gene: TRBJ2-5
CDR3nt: TGTGCCAGCAGTTTATCCGGACAGAGGGAGACCCAGTACTTC
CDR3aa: CASSLSGQRETQYF

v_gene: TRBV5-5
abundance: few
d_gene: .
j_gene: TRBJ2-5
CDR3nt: TGTGCCAGCAGCTTAGGTGCAGGGCAGCAAGAGACCCAGTACTTC
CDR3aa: CASSLGAGQQETQYF

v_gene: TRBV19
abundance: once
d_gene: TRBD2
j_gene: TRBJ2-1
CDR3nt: TGTGCCAGTAGTAAACTAGCGGGGCCCGTGATGCAGTTCTTC
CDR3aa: CASSKLAGPVMQFF

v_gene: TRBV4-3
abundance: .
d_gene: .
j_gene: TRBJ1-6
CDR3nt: TGCGCCAGCAGCCAAACCATGAATAATTCACCCCTCCACTTT
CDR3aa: CASSQTMNNSPLHF

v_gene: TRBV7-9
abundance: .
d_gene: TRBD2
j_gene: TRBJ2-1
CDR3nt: TGTGCCAGCAGAACCGCCGGACTAGCGGTAGGATACAATGAGCAGTTCTTC
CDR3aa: CASRTAGLAVGYNEQFF

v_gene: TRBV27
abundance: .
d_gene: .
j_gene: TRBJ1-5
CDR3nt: TGTGCCAGCAGTTTATTTCAGGCTTCCAATCAGCCCCAGCATTTT
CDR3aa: CASSLFQASNQPQHF

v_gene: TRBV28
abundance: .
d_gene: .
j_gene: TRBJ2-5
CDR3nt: TGTGCCAGCAGCCACGAGGCCCCAGAGACCCAGTACTTC
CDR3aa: CASSHEAPETQYF

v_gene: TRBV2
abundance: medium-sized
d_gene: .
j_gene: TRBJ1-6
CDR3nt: TGTGCCAGCAGGGAATCCTATAATTCACCCCTCCACTTT
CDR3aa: CASRESYNSPLHF

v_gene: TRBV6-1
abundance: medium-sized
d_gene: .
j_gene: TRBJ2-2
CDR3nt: TGTGCCAGCAGTGGGACCGAAATTCACACCGGGGAGCTGTTTTTT
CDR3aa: CASSGTEIHTGELFF

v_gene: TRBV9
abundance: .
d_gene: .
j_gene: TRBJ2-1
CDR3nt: TGTGCCAGCAGCCCCCGCTTGGGGGTCGAGAATGAGCAGTTCTTC
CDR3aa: CASSPRLGVENEQFF

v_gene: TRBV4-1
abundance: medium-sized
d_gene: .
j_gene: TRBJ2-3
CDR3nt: TGCGCCAGCAGCCAAGGAGGTGCCGGAAGAACAGATACGCAGTATTTT
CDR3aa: CASSQGGAGRTDTQYF

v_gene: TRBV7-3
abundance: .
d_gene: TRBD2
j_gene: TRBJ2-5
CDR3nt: TGTGCCAGCAGCCCCGGGGGGGGCCGTGAGACCCAGTACTTC
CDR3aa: CASSPGGGRETQYF

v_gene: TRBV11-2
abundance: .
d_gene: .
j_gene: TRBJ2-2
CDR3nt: TGTGCCAGCAGAAAATGGGGATCCCGCAACACCGGGGAGCTGTTTTTT
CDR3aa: CASRKWGSRNTGELFF

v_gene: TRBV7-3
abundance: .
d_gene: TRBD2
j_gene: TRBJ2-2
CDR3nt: TGTGCCAGCAGCTTAGGTCTAGCGGGAGCGGGGGAGCTGTTTTTT
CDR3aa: CASSLGLAGAGELFF

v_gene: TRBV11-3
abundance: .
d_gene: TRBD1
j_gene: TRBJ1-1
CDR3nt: TGTGCCAGCAGGGCCGGGACAGGGTACACTGAAGCTTTCTTT
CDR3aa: CASRAGTGYTEAFF

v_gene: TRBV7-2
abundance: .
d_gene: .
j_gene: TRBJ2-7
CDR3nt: TGTGCCAGCAGCTTATCCAGGGATTTTTACGAGCAGTACTTC
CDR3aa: CASSLSRDFYEQYF

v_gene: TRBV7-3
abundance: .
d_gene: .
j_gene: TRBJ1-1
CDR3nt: TGTGCCAGCAGCTTAGCACTCGCTGGTCAAGCTTTCTTT
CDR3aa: CASSLALAGQAFF

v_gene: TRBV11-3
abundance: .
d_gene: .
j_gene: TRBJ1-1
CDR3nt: TGTGCCAGCAGCTCAGGGACTGAAGCTTTCTTT
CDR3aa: CASSSGTEAFF

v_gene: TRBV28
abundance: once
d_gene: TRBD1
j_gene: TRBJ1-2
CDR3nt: TGTGCCAGCAGTAACCAACCGGGACAGGGGAACTATGGCTACACCTTC
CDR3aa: CASSNQPGQGNYGYTF

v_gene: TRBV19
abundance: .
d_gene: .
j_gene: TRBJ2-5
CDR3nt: TGTGCCAGTAGTAATTATTCTCGAGTTGAGACCCAGTACTTC
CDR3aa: CASSNYSRVETQYF

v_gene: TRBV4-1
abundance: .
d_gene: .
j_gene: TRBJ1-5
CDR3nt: TGCGCCAGCAGCCACCCCAGGGGTGAGGGAAATCAGCCCCAGCATTTT
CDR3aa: CASSHPRGEGNQPQHF

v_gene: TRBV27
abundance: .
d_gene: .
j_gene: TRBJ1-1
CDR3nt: TGTGCCAGCAGTTTATCCGTAGTGGGAACTGAAGCTTTCTTT
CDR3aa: CASSLSVVGTEAFF